Below are 9 T cell receptor beta chains sequenced from a single sample in a study of Ad26.COV2.S vaccination and SARS-CoV-2 variants. Repertoires were generated with immunoSEQ multiplex PCR, while TCRdb's copy carries only in-frame clones and drops some. Of about 320,000 clones listed, 90% are singletons. Documented treatment: roughly 18 received Ad26.COV2.S at low or high dose, single or two shots; 5 received placebo; per-sample allocation not given. All samples were drawn on day 63, counting from the first vaccine or placebo injection. Sample: peripheral blood, taken in a trial of Ad26.COV2.S vaccine versus placebo. The receptor set was obtained from a person aged 18-65 years who received the Ad26.COV2.S COVID-19 vaccine or a placebo.

The chain is built from TRBV30 and TRBJ2-2; D is perhaps TRBD2 (5 bases). CDR1 and CDR2 (germline): GTSNPN, SVGIG (reference sequence). The CDR3 consists of 13 residues. V gave up 5 bases and J gave up 2 bases, with 9 bases separating them. CDR3 sequence reads: CAWEGDNTGELFF. CDR3 DNA sequence: TGTGCCTGGGAGGGTGATAACACCGGGGAGCTGTTTTTT.

This clone was detected only a few times. This chain joins TRBV19 and TRBJ2-7; D unclear. The CDR3 spans 16 residues. V was shortened by 3 bases and J by 5 bases, with 20 bases between the two germline ends. Germline V gives CDR1 LNHDA, CDR2 SQIVND (reference sequence). In nucleotides, the CDR3 is TGTGCCAGTAGTATGGCCGGACGGATTCCTAACGACGAGCAGTACTTC. It codes for CASSMAGRIPNDEQYF.

V usage is TRBV7-2 and J usage is TRBJ2-1; TRBD1 is a possible D gene (5 bases). Between the trimmed V and J ends, which lost 4 bases and 7 bases, there was a span of 11 bases. The CDR3 is 13 residues long. Germline CDR1 is SGHTA and CDR2 is FQGNSA. Written as DNA, the CDR3 is TGTGCCAGCAGCTCCGGACATTGGAATGAGCAGTTCTTC. It translates to CASSSGHWNEQFF.

This sequence joins TRBV28 and TRBJ1-6; 8 bases map to TRBD1. V was pared by 5 bases and J by 11 bases, with 26 bases of the junction left unmatched. CDR1 and CDR2 from the germline V gene are MDHEN and SYDVKM. The CDR3 length is 20 residues. The CDR3 DNA is TGTGCCAGCAGTCTGGGGCGCCGTCGGACAGGGTGGAAGTTTCCTCCACCCCTCCACTTT. Translating gives CASSLGRRRTGWKFPPPLHF.

The sample holds one count of this clone. This chain connects TRBV2 to TRBJ1-1; a weak D match, TRBD1 (6 bases). The length of the CDR3 is 14 residues. Germline-derived CDR1 and CDR2 are SNHLY and FYNNEI. Deletions cut 7 bases from V and 1 base from J, with 13 bases between. As DNA, the CDR3 is TGTGCCAGCACGACGGAACAGGGGAACACTGAAGCTTTCTTT. Its protein product is CASTTEQGNTEAFF.

In nucleotides, the CDR3 is TGTGCCAGCAGCTTAGTGCGGCCAGTTAGCAATGAGCAGTTCTTC. Protein sequence: CASSLVRPVSNEQFF. This sequence joins TRBV7-9 and TRBJ2-1, with D unresolved. CDR3 length: 15 amino acids. Germline V gene lookup returns CDR1 SEHNR and CDR2 FQNEAQ (reference sequence). With 1 base removed from V and 6 bases from J, the gap between germline ends came to 13 bases.

The chain employs TRBV5-6 and TRBJ1-2; D call uncertain. The germline V and J ends were trimmed by 4 bases and 1 base, with 11 bases remaining between them. This CDR3 contains 14 residues. Germline V gene lookup returns CDR1 SGHDT and CDR2 YYEEEE. The CDR3 protein is CASSPRRINYGYTF. In DNA form, the CDR3 reads TGTGCCAGCAGCCCCCGACGGATTAACTATGGCTACACCTTC.

This chain uses TRBV7-9 with TRBJ2-7; weak D call: TRBD1 (6 bases). CDR1 SEHNR and CDR2 FQNEAQ come from the germline V gene (reference sequence). CDR3 length: 12 residues. V was shortened by 5 bases and J by 4 bases, with 9 bases between the two germline ends. The DNA of the CDR3 is TGTGCCAGCAGCACAGGGTCTTACGAGCAGTACTTC. Amino acids: CASSTGSYEQYF.

This chain connects TRBV28 to TRBJ2-7; 10 bases are a match to TRBD2. The germline V gene encodes CDR1 MDHEN and CDR2 SYDVKM. V dropped 4 bases and J dropped 6; count of bases not matched to a gene: 6. The CDR3 has 14 residues. The CDR3 DNA is TGTGCCAGCAGTTCCCTAGCGGGAGTGGTCGAGCAGTACGTC. Translating it yields CASSSLAGVVEQYV.